A single sample gave rise to the 14 T cell receptor beta chains below, sequenced in a study of cytotoxic CD8 clonotypes in ibrutinib-treated CLL. Measured with immunoSEQ multiplex PCR; TCRdb has only the in-frame clones, and not every one. The table includes approximately 30,000 clones, around two thirds detected once. Sequencing used PBMCs, obtained after 24 months of ibrutinib treatment. These receptor sequences come from a human donor with chronic lymphocytic leukemia.

This clone has ten or more counts. This specimen includes other DNA sequences encoding the same CDR3. This chain joins TRBV6-4 and TRBJ1-1; D remains ambiguous. The CDR3 covers 13 residues. Germline lookup yields CDR1 MRHNA and CDR2 SNTAGT. V was cut by 0 bases and J by 4 bases, with 6 bases left in between. The CDR3 nucleotides read TGTGCCAGCAGTGACTCGCTTAGCACTGAAGCTTTCTTT. This sequence encodes CASSDSLSTEAFF.

The V and J genes are TRBV9 and TRBJ2-1, with D tentatively TRBD1 (6 bases). The length of the CDR3 is 15 residues. Per germline, CDR1 SGDLS and CDR2 YYNGEE. Trimming stripped 0 bases from V and 0 bases from J, with 7 bases between. The CDR3 here is CASSVEGDSYNEQFF. CDR3 nucleotide sequence: TGTGCCAGCAGCGTAGAGGGGGACTCCTACAATGAGCAGTTCTTC. Filled out from reference TRBV9 and TRBJ2-1, the complete variable domain reads DSGVTQTPKHLITATGQRVTLRCSPRSGDLSVYWYQQSLDQGLQFLIQYYNGEERAKGNILERFSAQQFPDLHSELNLSSLELGDSALYFCASSVEGDSYNEQFFGPGTRLTVL.

The chain is built from TRBV4-2 and TRBJ1-2; D not resolved. The CDR3 length is 13 residues. The ends were cut back, 0 bases at V and 1 base at J, with 3 bases in the middle. Germline assignment: CDR1 LGHNA and CDR2 YNFKEQ. The CDR3 spells CASSQDSNYGYTF. CDR3 coding DNA: TGTGCCAGCAGCCAAGACAGTAACTATGGCTACACCTTC.

The chain carries TRBV28 and TRBJ1-5, with a tentative D call TRBD1 (5 bases). CDR1 MDHEN and CDR2 SYDVKM come from the germline V gene. V lost 0 bases to trimming and J lost 2 bases, with 20 bases between them. This CDR3 is built from 19 residues. This CDR3 reads CASSLWRPMGRGGNQPQHF. CDR3 sequence (DNA): TGTGCCAGCAGTTTATGGAGGCCTATGGGGCGCGGGGGCAATCAGCCCCAGCATTTT.

This clone was recorded a few times. This rearrangement joins TRBV10-3 to TRBJ2-5; D gene uncertain. The CDR3 loop spans 10 amino acids. V lost 8 bases and J lost 5, with 6 bases in between. Germline loops: CDR1 ENHRY, CDR2 SYGVKD. The CDR3 loop reads CAIPCETQYF. CDR3 DNA: TGTGCCATCCCATGCGAGACCCAGTACTTC.

This CDR3 reads CASRRESSGNTIYF. The CDR3 DNA is TGTGCCAGCAGACGGGAGAGCTCTGGAAACACCATATATTTT. This chain joins TRBV7-2 and TRBJ1-3; D unresolved. Trimming took 6 bases from V and 0 from J, leaving 9 bases between them. From germline, CDR1 is SGHTA and CDR2 FQGNSA. The CDR3 has 14 residues.

The gene calls are TRBV29-1 and TRBJ2-7, with D uncertain. From germline, CDR1 is SQVTM and CDR2 ANQGSEA. CDR3 length: 10 amino acids. V gave up 5 bases and J gave up 3 bases, with 5 bases separating them. The DNA of the CDR3 is TGCAGCGTTCTCGGCTACGAGCAGTACTTC. Its translation: CSVLGYEQYF.

The gene calls are TRBV27 and TRBJ1-5, with D possibly TRBD1 on 5 matching bases. The V and J ends lost 1 base and 1 base respectively, with 11 bases between them. Germline CDR1 and CDR2: MNHEY and SMNVEV (reference sequence). This CDR3 is built from 16 residues. In nucleotides, the CDR3 is TGTGCCAGCAGTTTATTAGGAGGGGAGAGCAATCAGCCCCAGCATTTT. Its protein is CASSLLGGESNQPQHF.

This clone has a handful of counts. The rearrangement uses TRBV6-1 and TRBJ1-5; no reliable D call. CDR1 and CDR2 from the germline V gene are MNHNS and SASEGT. The CDR3 runs to 15 residues. Deletions cut 3 bases from V and 4 bases from J, with 13 bases between. The CDR3 protein is CASSEMAGGNQPQHF. CDR3 nucleotides: TGTGCCAGCAGTGAGATGGCAGGTGGGAATCAGCCCCAGCATTTT.

This clone was seen only a few times. The chain is built from TRBV4-2 and TRBJ1-2, with a possible D match to TRBD1 (6 bases). CDR1 and CDR2 from the germline V gene are LGHNA and YNFKEQ. The ends were cut back, 0 bases at V and 8 bases at J, with 10 bases in the middle. The CDR3 is 13 amino acids. This CDR3 is CASSQDGGLGYTF. The CDR3 DNA reads TGTGCCAGCAGCCAAGATGGGGGGCTGGGCTACACCTTC.

The chain employs TRBV28 and TRBJ1-2, with 8 bases matching TRBD1. Trimming took 10 bases from V and 4 from J; bases not matched to a gene: 11. CDR3 length: 14 amino acids. The germline CDR1 and CDR2 sequences are MDHEN and SYDVKM. The CDR3 DNA follows: TGTGCCATCTCGAGCCGGGACAGGATCTATGGCTACACCTTC. This gives the protein CAISSRDRIYGYTF.

This rearrangement joins TRBV7-3 to TRBJ1-1; 9 bases align to TRBD1. Unmatched junction bases numbered 4, after V lost 2 bases and J lost 3 bases. Germline-derived CDR1 and CDR2 are SGHTA and FQGTGA. The CDR3 runs to 15 residues. CDR3 in DNA: TGTGCCAGCAGCTTAGGCGGGACAGGGTACACTGAAGCTTTCTTT. Protein: CASSLGGTGYTEAFF.

The chain links TRBV5-1 to TRBJ2-3, with D hard to call. CDR3 length equals 14 residues. V lost 6 bases and J 0 bases, leaving 11 bases between the germline ends. Germline CDR1 is SGHRS and CDR2 is YFSETQ. CDR3 region: CASKVGGSTDTQYF. CDR3 sequence (DNA): TGCGCCAGCAAGGTTGGCGGTAGCACAGATACGCAGTATTTT.

The V call is TRBV7-6, the J call TRBJ1-1; D is unresolved. Germline CDR1 SGHVS, CDR2 FNYEAQ. The CDR3 runs 18 residues. V was cut by 2 bases and J by 1 base, with 20 bases left in between. In nucleotides, the CDR3 is TGTGCCAGCAGCTTATTCCCGGAGCCAGTAAGCCCGAACACTGAAGCTTTCTTT. Translation gives CASSLFPEPVSPNTEAFF. The variable domain in full, completed from reference TRBV7-6 and TRBJ1-1, reads GAGVSQSPRYKVTKRGQDVALRCDPISGHVSLYWYRQALGQGPEFLTYFNYEAQQDKSGLPNDRFSAERPEGSISTLTIQRTEQRDSAMYRCASSLFPEPVSPNTEAFFGQGTRLTVV.